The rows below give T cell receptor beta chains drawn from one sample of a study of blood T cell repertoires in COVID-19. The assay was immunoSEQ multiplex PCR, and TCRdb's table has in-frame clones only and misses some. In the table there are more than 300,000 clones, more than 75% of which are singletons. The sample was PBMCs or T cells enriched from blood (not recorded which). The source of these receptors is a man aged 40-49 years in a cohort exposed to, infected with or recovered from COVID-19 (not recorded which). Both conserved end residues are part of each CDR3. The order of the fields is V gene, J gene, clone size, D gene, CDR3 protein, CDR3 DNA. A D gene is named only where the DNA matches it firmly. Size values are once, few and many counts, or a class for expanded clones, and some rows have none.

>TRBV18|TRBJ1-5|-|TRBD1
CASSPGQGHIQPQHF
TGTGCCAGCTCACCGGGACAGGGGCATATCCAGCCCCAGCATTTT
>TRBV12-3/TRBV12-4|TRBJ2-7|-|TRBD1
CASSGTGVYEQYF
TGTGCCAGCAGCGGGACAGGGGTCTACGAGCAGTACTTC
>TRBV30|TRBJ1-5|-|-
CAWSRRNNQPQHF
TGTGCCTGGAGTCGGCGGAACAATCAGCCCCAGCATTTT
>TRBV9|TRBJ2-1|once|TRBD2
CASAASGPYNEQFF
TGTGCCAGCGCGGCTAGCGGGCCATACAATGAGCAGTTCTTC
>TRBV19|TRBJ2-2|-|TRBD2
CASREAGVSTGELFF
TGTGCCAGTAGGGAAGCGGGAGTTAGCACCGGGGAGCTGTTTTTT
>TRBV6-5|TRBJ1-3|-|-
CASRQGSGNTIYF
TGTGCCAGCAGACAGGGTTCTGGAAACACCATATATTTT
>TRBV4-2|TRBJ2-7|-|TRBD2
CASSQVAASGSYEQYF
TGTGCCAGCAGCCAAGTGGCGGCTAGCGGGTCCTACGAGCAGTACTTC
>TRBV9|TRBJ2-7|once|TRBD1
CASSVTGGPSEQYF
TGTGCCAGCAGCGTGACAGGGGGCCCCTCCGAGCAGTACTTC
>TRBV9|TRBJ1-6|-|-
CASSVAQANSPLHF
TGTGCCAGCAGCGTAGCACAGGCTAATTCACCCCTCCACTTT
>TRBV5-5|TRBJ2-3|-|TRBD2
CASSVSGSATDTQYF
TGTGCCAGCAGCGTTAGCGGGAGTGCCACAGATACGCAGTATTTT
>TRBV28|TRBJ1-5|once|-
CASRYRGKATGKFNQPQHF
TGTGCCAGCAGATATAGGGGGAAAGCGACAGGAAAGTTCAATCAGCCCCAGCATTTT
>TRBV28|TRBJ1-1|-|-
CASSTQGGMTEAFF
TGTGCCAGCAGCACTCAGGGTGGGATGACTGAAGCTTTCTTT
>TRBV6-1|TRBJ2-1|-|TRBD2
CASSQAGAPTEEQFF
TGTGCCAGCAGTCAAGCGGGAGCGCCTACAGAAGAGCAGTTCTTC
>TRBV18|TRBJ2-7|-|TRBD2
CASSPNRGGGTVSYEQYF
TGTGCCAGCTCACCCAATCGCGGGGGAGGAACGGTCTCCTACGAGCAGTACTTC
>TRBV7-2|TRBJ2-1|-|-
CASSLMGASYNEQFF
TGTGCCAGCAGCTTAATGGGGGCCTCCTACAATGAGCAGTTCTTC
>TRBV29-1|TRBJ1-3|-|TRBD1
CSVAGTGANTIYF
TGCAGCGTTGCCGGGACAGGGGCAAACACCATATATTTT
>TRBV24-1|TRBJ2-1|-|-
CATSDPDSHNEQFF
TGTGCCACCAGTGATCCGGACAGCCACAATGAGCAGTTCTTC
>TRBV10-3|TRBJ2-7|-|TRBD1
CAISQTGFFAAGEQYF
TGTGCCATCAGCCAGACAGGGTTCTTTGCGGCTGGTGAGCAGTACTTC
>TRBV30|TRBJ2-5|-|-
CAWTPVEVVETQYF
TGTGCCTGGACCCCGGTCGAGGTTGTGGAGACCCAGTACTTC
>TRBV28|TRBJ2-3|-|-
CASRRLGPGTDTQYF
TGTGCCAGCAGAAGACTAGGCCCAGGCACAGATACGCAGTATTTT
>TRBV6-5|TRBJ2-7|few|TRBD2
CASSYRDYRSYEQYF
TGTGCCAGCAGTTACCGGGACTACCGCTCCTACGAGCAGTACTTC
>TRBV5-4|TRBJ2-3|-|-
CASPGDTDTQYF
TGTGCCAGCCCGGGTGACACAGATACGCAGTATTTT
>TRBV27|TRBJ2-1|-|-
CASSLNYDNEQFF
TGTGCCAGCAGTCTAAACTACGACAATGAGCAGTTCTTC
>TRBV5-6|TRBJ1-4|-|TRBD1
CASSLVGQGYATNEKLFF
TGTGCCAGCAGCTTAGTGGGACAGGGCTATGCAACTAATGAAAAACTGTTTTTT
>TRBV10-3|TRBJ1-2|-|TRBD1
CAIGTLTGAYGYTF
TGTGCCATCGGAACTCTAACAGGGGCCTATGGCTACACCTTC
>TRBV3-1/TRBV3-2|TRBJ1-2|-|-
CASSQVPLTESGGYTF
TGTGCCAGCAGCCAAGTTCCCCTGACAGAGTCCGGTGGCTACACCTTC
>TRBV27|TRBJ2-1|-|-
CASSLSVLGEQFF
TGTGCCAGCAGTTTATCGGTTCTAGGCGAGCAGTTCTTC
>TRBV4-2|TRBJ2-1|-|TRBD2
CASSPSTSGSYNEQFF
TGTGCCAGCAGCCCATCAACTAGCGGGTCTTACAATGAGCAGTTCTTC
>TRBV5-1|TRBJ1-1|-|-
CASSLSVNTEAFF
TGCGCCAGCAGCTTGTCGGTGAACACTGAAGCTTTCTTT
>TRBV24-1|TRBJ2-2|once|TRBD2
CATSDGGVANTGELFF
TGTGCCACCAGTGATGGGGGGGTGGCAAACACCGGGGAGCTGTTTTTT
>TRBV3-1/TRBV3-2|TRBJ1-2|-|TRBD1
CASSQYPAPGGDGYTF
TGTGCCAGCAGCCAGTATCCGGCCCCAGGGGGCGATGGCTACACCTTC
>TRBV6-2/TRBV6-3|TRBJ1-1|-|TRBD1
CASSWGQGKRNTEAFF
TGTGCCAGCAGTTGGGGACAGGGTAAACGGAACACTGAAGCTTTCTTT
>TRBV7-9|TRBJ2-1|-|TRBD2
CASSLPAGGANEQFF
TGTGCCAGCAGCTTACCGGCGGGAGGCGCAAATGAGCAGTTCTTC
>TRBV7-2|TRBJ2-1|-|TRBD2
CASRLSGTFYNEQFF
TGTGCCAGCAGGTTAAGCGGGACCTTCTACAATGAGCAGTTCTTC
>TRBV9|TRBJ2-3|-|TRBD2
CAGSSSGSNTDTQYF
TGTGCCGGTTCATCTAGCGGGAGTAACACAGATACGCAGTATTTT
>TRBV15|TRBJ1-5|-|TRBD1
CATSRRGGTGGNQPQHF
TGTGCCACCAGCCGGAGGGGTGGGACAGGAGGTAATCAGCCCCAGCATTTT
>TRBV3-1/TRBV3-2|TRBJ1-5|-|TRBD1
CASSRGTAYSNQPQHF
TGTGCCAGCAGCCGGGGGACAGCATATAGCAATCAGCCCCAGCATTTT
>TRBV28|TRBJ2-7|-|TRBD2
CASSWLAGHKPHEQYF
TGTGCCAGCAGTTGGCTAGCGGGACATAAGCCTCACGAGCAGTACTTC
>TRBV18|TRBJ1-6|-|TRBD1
CASSPLTGDNSPLHF
TGTGCCAGCTCACCATTAACAGGGGATAATTCACCCCTCCACTTT
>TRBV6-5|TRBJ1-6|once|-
CASSYRGGSPLHF
TGTGCCAGCAGTTACCGAGGGGGTTCACCCCTCCACTTT
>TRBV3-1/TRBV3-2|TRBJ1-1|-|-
CASSQFVVSEAFF
TGTGCCAGCAGCCAATTCGTTGTATCTGAAGCTTTCTTT
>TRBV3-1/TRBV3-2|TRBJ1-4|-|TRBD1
CASSSTGTGGKLFF
TGTGCCAGCAGCTCAACCGGGACAGGGGGGAAACTGTTTTTT
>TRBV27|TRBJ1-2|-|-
CASSTGGYGYTF
TGTGCCAGCTCAACAGGTGGCTATGGCTACACCTTC
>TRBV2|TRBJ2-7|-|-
CARRDTGTYEQYF
TGTGCCCGAAGGGACACGGGAACCTACGAGCAGTACTTC
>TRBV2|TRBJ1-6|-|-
CASSPPGSSPLHF
TGTGCCAGCAGCCCCCCTGGGAGTTCACCCCTCCACTTT
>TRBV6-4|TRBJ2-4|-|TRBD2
CASSAILAGGPKNIQYF
TGTGCCAGCAGTGCCATACTAGCGGGAGGCCCCAAAAACATTCAGTACTTC
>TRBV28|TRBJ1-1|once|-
CASVDRMNTEAFF
TGTGCCAGCGTAGACAGGATGAACACTGAAGCTTTCTTT
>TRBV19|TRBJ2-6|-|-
CASSETPQSSGANVLTF
TGTGCCAGTAGTGAAACACCACAAAGCTCTGGGGCCAACGTCCTGACTTTC
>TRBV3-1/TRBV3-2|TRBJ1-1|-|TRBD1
CASSQERGPGTEAFF
TGTGCCAGCAGCCAAGAAAGGGGGCCGGGCACTGAAGCTTTCTTT
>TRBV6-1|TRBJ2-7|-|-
CASSEAFMGRGKIGAYEQYF
TGTGCCAGCAGTGAAGCGTTCATGGGGCGCGGTAAGATAGGGGCCTACGAGCAGTACTTC
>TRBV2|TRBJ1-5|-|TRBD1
CASSDRTGQPQHF
TGTGCCAGCAGTGATCGGACAGGACAGCCCCAGCATTTT
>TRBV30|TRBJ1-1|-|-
CAWSAPRPVTEAFF
TGTGCCTGGAGCGCTCCGCGTCCGGTGACTGAAGCTTTCTTT
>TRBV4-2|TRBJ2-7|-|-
CASSQEGPSVMVEQYF
TGTGCCAGCAGCCAAGAGGGGCCAAGTGTGATGGTTGAGCAGTACTTC
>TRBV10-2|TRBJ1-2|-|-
CASSGREGANYGYTF
TGCGCCAGCAGTGGGAGAGAGGGAGCTAACTATGGCTACACCTTC
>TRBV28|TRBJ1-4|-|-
CASRDRGEKLFF
TGTGCCAGCAGGGATAGGGGTGAAAAACTGTTTTTT
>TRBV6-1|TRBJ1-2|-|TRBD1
CASSEGQAAYYGYTF
TGTGCCAGCAGTGAGGGACAGGCCGCTTACTATGGCTACACCTTC